The entry below gives a single TCR beta chain sequence along with its context. Its matching antigen is unknown. This sample is drawn from a study of T cells expressing NK-cell markers. Overall study findings and caveats: Leadership of the CD3+CD56-NKG2C+ fraction also belonged to these clonotypes in a few donors.

The germline V gene encodes CDR1 MGHRA and CDR2 YSYEKL. The CDR3 runs to 15 residues. 5'RACE template switching with UMIs produced the TCR beta cDNA. One entry per CDR3 protein, without DNA, is what TCRdb gives after re-calling the 5' RACE reads. Here the sample table reports about 460,000 distinct CDR3 sequences. The sequenced sample consisted of blood T cells: a sorted CD56 or NKG2C T cell subset, CD4+ or CD8+ T cells, or bulk PBMC T cells (not recorded which). V gene TRBV4-1 combines with J gene TRBJ2-1. The sequence was collected from a woman aged 50 to 60 in good health. The CDR3: CASSQQTTSYNEQFF.